Below are 18 T cell receptor beta chains sequenced from a single sample in a study of OX40 agonist ivuxolimab in advanced cancers. Libraries were constructed by the immunoSEQ multiplex PCR assay. In TCRdb, the immuneACCESS table is reduced to in-frame sequences with V and J assigned. These tables do not hold every clone; where another copy was compared, an unresolved V gene accounts for under half, and the others remain unexplained. The sample has 85,000 to 130,000 clones on record, 75% to 95% of them singletons. The ten largest clones add up to about 0.5% of the sample. Sample: CD4+ or CD8+ T cells sorted from blood, taken in a trial of the OX40 agonist ivuxolimab. The receptors here all came from an adult with an advanced solid tumor such as melanoma, head and neck, liver or kidney cancer.

With respect to this clone: The junction does not match germline at one end; this may be a read error. The chain links TRBV2 to TRBJ2-4; D uncertain. Germline V gene lookup returns CDR1 SNHLY and CDR2 FYNNEI. This CDR3 is 13 amino acids long. The CDR3 loop is CASREGPKNIQYF. The CDR3 nucleotides read TGTGCCAGCAGGGAAGGGCCAAAAAACATTCAGTACTTC.

To note about this clone: The junction differs from germline at one of its ends, possibly a read error. The chain joins TRBV4-2 to TRBJ1-2; 8 nucleotides line up with TRBD1. This CDR3 contains 16 residues. CDR1 and CDR2 (germline): LGHNA, YNFKEQ. For the CDR3, the DNA is TGTGCCAGCAGCCAAGAGACAGGGGATACTAACTATGACTACACCTTC. Amino acids: CASSQETGDTNYDYTF.

The chain uses TRBV28 and TRBJ1-4; D perhaps matches TRBD1 (5 bases). From germline, CDR1 is MDHEN and CDR2 SYDVKM. The CDR3 has 16 amino acids. Trimming stripped 8 bases from V and 0 bases from J, with 16 bases between. The CDR3 loop is CASRGVLFATNEKLFF. CDR3 sequence (DNA): TGTGCCAGCCGAGGGGTCCTTTTTGCAACTAATGAAAAACTGTTTTTT.

The gene calls are TRBV5-1 and TRBJ2-1, with unresolved D. The CDR3 runs 14 residues. From germline, CDR1 is SGHRS and CDR2 YFSETQ. Trimming cost V 2 bases and J 6 bases, with 12 bases left between them. The CDR3 DNA reads TGCGCCAGCAGCTTAGGCCAATTTTCCAATGAGCAGTTCTTC. Its translation is CASSLGQFSNEQFF. Together with reference TRBV5-1 and TRBJ2-1, the CDR3 gives the full variable domain: KAGVTQTPRYLIKTRGQQVTLSCSPISGHRSVSWYQQTPGQGLQFLFEYFSETQRNKGNFPGRFSGRQFSNSRSEMNVSTLELGDSALYLCASSLGQFSNEQFFGPGTRLTVL.

There are a few counts of this clone. The chain combines TRBV5-4 with TRBJ1-5; D gene ambiguous. The V end lost 4 bases, the J end lost 4 bases, and 9 bases lay between the germline ends. Germline assignment: CDR1 SGHNT and CDR2 YYREEE (reference sequence). This CDR3 spans 13 amino acids. The CDR3 sequence is CASSSQTNQPQHF. DNA of the CDR3: TGTGCCAGCAGCAGTCAAACAAATCAGCCCCAGCATTTT.

The chain combines TRBV7-9 with TRBJ2-7; TRBD2 is a possible D gene (5 bases). The ends were cut back, 1 base at V and 2 bases at J, with 9 bases in the middle. This CDR3 comprises 14 residues. The germline CDR1 and CDR2 sequences are SEHNR and FQNEAQ (reference sequence). This CDR3 reads CASSLERTPYEQYF. CDR3 sequence (DNA): TGTGCCAGCAGCTTAGAGCGGACCCCCTACGAGCAGTACTTC.

The V and J genes are TRBV4-3 and TRBJ1-1; 7 bases are a match to TRBD1. This CDR3 has 15 residues. Germline loops: CDR1 LGHNA, CDR2 YSLEER. V lost 4 bases to trimming and J lost 0 bases; unmatched junction nucleotides: 5. DNA for the CDR3: TGCGCCAGCAGCCGCCTGGGACAGATGAACACTGAAGCTTTCTTT. Translating it yields CASSRLGQMNTEAFF.

V is TRBV15 and J is TRBJ2-3, with D unclear. V lost 4 bases to trimming and J lost 5 bases, with 7 bases between them. The germline gives CDR1 LNHNV, CDR2 YYDKDF (reference sequence). The CDR3 has 12 residues. CDR3 amino acids: CATSKIRDTQYF. The CDR3 DNA reads as TGTGCCACCAGCAAGATTAGAGATACGCAGTATTTT. Full variable domain (remainder filled in from reference TRBV15 and TRBJ2-3): DAMVIQNPRYQVTQFGKPVTLSCSQTLNHNVMYWYQQKSSQAPKLLFHYYDKDFNNEADTPDNFQSRRPNTSFCFLDIRSPGLGDTAMYLCATSKIRDTQYFGPGTRLTVL.

This CDR3 reads CASSPRETTTNYGYTF. In nucleotides, the CDR3 is TGCGCCAGCAGCCCCAGAGAAACTACCACTAACTATGGCTACACCTTC. The genes are TRBV5-1 and TRBJ1-2; no clear D. Germline assignment: CDR1 SGHRS and CDR2 YFSETQ. Trimming left V 4 bases short and J 0 bases short, with 16 bases between. The CDR3 has 16 residues.

About this clone itself: Germline and junction disagree at one end, which may indicate a read error. The rearrangement links TRBV15 to TRBJ1-4; 8 nucleotides match TRBD1. Germline assignment: CDR1 LNHNV and CDR2 YYDKDF (reference sequence). CDR3 size: 13 residues. The CDR3 region is CATSRDSDRASYF. As DNA, the CDR3 is TGTGCCACCAGCAGAGATTCGGACAGGGCCAGTTATTTT.

This chain uses TRBV6-5 with TRBJ2-1, with 8 bases aligning to TRBD2. Germline V lookup: CDR1 MNHEY, CDR2 SVGAGI. V was clipped by 7 bases and J by 1 base; unmatched bases: 0. The CDR3 extends over 13 amino acids. For the CDR3, the DNA is TGTGCCAGCAAGCGGGGGTCCTACAATGAGCAGTTCTTC. Encoded protein: CASKRGSYNEQFF.

The rearrangement joins TRBV6-1 to TRBJ2-5; D tentatively fits TRBD1 or TRBD2 (6 bases each). CDR3 length: 13 amino acids. V lost 7 bases and J lost 1, with 10 bases in between. Germline CDR1 MNHNS, CDR2 SASEGT. The CDR3 sequence: CASTGAVQETQYF. Written as DNA, the CDR3 is TGTGCCAGCACGGGGGCGGTCCAAGAGACCCAGTACTTC.

The rearrangement uses TRBV7-6 and TRBJ2-7, with TRBD1 matching over 7 bases. After removal of 2 bases from V and 6 bases from J, the junction contained 7 bases not matched to a gene. This CDR3 has 14 amino acids. Germline V gene lookup returns CDR1 SGHVS and CDR2 FNYEAQ. CDR3 DNA sequence: TGTGCCAGCAGCTTAACGGACCCAGGGGGCGAGCAGTACTTC. As protein: CASSLTDPGGEQYF.

The chain links TRBV6-6 to TRBJ2-3; the D is unclear. Trimming pared 0 bases from V and 4 bases from J, leaving 8 bases between. CDR1 is MNHNY and CDR2 is SVGAGI in the germline V gene (reference sequence). This CDR3 region has 14 residues. In DNA form, the CDR3 reads TGTGCCAGCAGTTACTCGGGTGGGGCAGATACGCAGTATTTT. It codes for CASSYSGGADTQYF.

This rearrangement joins TRBV7-2 to TRBJ1-5; 7 bases line up with TRBD1. Germline trimming cut 4 bases from V and 7 bases from J; bases unmatched to any gene: 10. Germline V gene lookup returns CDR1 SGHTA and CDR2 FQGNSA. The CDR3 runs to 15 residues. CDR3 nucleotide sequence: TGTGCCAGCAGCTCTTCAACAGGGGTTCGACAGCCCCAGCATTTT. This sequence encodes CASSSSTGVRQPQHF.

The chain joins TRBV28 to TRBJ2-1; the D gene is possibly TRBD1 (6 bases). The germline CDR1 and CDR2 sequences are MDHEN and SYDVKM. V was pared by 9 bases and J by 7 bases, with 10 bases between. The CDR3 consists of 11 residues. The CDR3 protein is CASYQGNEQFF. The CDR3 DNA is TGTGCCAGTTACCAGGGGAATGAGCAGTTCTTC.

The chain couples TRBV5-1 to TRBJ2-1; maybe TRBD2 (5 bases). The CDR3 covers 15 residues. From germline, CDR1 is SGHRS and CDR2 YFSETQ. V lost 2 bases and J 4 bases, leaving 13 bases between the germline ends. The CDR3 loop is CASSLLGSLYNEQFF. The CDR3 nucleotides are TGCGCCAGCAGCTTACTAGGGTCCCTTTACAATGAGCAGTTCTTC.

The rearrangement links TRBV5-1 to TRBJ2-3; D not certain. Germline V gene sequence: CDR1 SGHRS, CDR2 YFSETQ. The V gene lost 2 bases and the J gene lost 2 bases, with 12 bases spanning the gap. This CDR3 comprises 15 residues. CDR3 sequence reads: CASSLRVPHTDTQYF. The CDR3 DNA reads as TGCGCCAGCAGCTTACGGGTCCCACACACAGATACGCAGTATTTT.